Each of the 11 T cell receptor beta chains below was sequenced from the same sample in a study of response to subunit inactivated influenza vaccine. A single record per CDR3 protein comes from TCRdb applying MiXCR to the RT-PCR reads. The sample shows over 750,000 distinct CDR3 sequences, approximately 21% of them seen only once. Sample: PBMCs from blood, taken approximately 5 days after vaccination. Receptors originate from a man between 50 and 59 years old who received an inactivated influenza vaccine.

This clonotype showed up just once. This chain uses TRBV28 with TRBJ2-6; D perhaps matches TRBD2 (5 bases). Between the trimmed V and J ends, which lost 1 base and 0 bases, there was a span of 16 bases. CDR1 is MDHEN and CDR2 is SYDVKM in the germline V gene. There are 19 residues in the CDR3. In DNA, the CDR3 is TGTGCCAGCAGTTTATTGCCAAGGACTTTCTTCTCTGGGGCCAACGTCCTGACTTTC. Translation gives CASSLLPRTFFSGANVLTF.

The chain couples TRBV25-1 to TRBJ1-4; no definite D call. Germline CDR1 reads MGHDK; CDR2 reads SYGVNS. V was pared by 2 bases and J by 1 base, with 2 bases between. CDR3 length: 13 residues. CDR3 in DNA: TGTGCCAGCAGTGAAATAACTAATGAAAAACTGTTTTTT. It is translated as CASSEITNEKLFF.

The CDR3: CASSSGTVTYNEQFF. The DNA of the CDR3 is TGTGCCAGCAGTTCCGGGACGGTGACCTACAATGAGCAGTTCTTC. The V gene is TRBV28, the J gene TRBJ2-1; D may correspond to TRBD1 or TRBD2 (5 bases each). CDR1 is MDHEN, CDR2 SYDVKM, per germline. With 4 bases removed from V and 2 bases from J, the gap between germline ends came to 12 bases. The CDR3 loop spans 15 amino acids.

The sample holds many counts of this clonotype. V usage is TRBV27 and J usage is TRBJ2-3; D is perhaps TRBD2 (6 bases). CDR3 length equals 16 residues. Germline V gene data show CDR1 as MNHEY and CDR2 as SMNVEV (reference sequence). V dropped 3 bases and J dropped 3 bases, with 16 bases sitting between them. The DNA of the CDR3 is TGTGCCAGCAGTTTTGTTCGGGGGAAGGGGACAGATACGCAGTATTTT. This translates into CASSFVRGKGTDTQYF.

This clonotype was picked up a small number of times. The V call is TRBV7-2, the J call TRBJ1-4; D gene ambiguous. V dropped 3 bases and J dropped 7 bases, with 6 bases sitting between them. The CDR3 contains 12 residues. Germline CDR1 reads SGHTA; CDR2 reads FQGNSA. Here the CDR3 DNA reads TGTGCCAGCAGCTTTGGAACTGAAAAACTGTTTTTT. This translates into CASSFGTEKLFF. Filled out from reference TRBV7-2 and TRBJ1-4, the complete variable domain reads GAGVSQSPSNKVTEKGKDVELRCDPISGHTALYWYRQSLGQGLEFLIYFQGNSAPDKSGLPSDRFSAERTGGSVSTLTIQRTQQEDSAVYLCASSFGTEKLFFGSGTQLSVL.

The chain links TRBV3-1 to TRBJ2-7; 7 bases match TRBD2. V lost 1 base and J lost 6; bases outside the gene matches: 3. Germline CDR1 LGHDT, CDR2 YNNKEL (reference sequence). CDR3 size: 13 residues. This CDR3 is CASSQVGGSEQYF. The CDR3, as DNA: TGTGCCAGCAGCCAAGTGGGAGGGAGCGAGCAGTACTTC.

This clonotype has just a few counts. The V and J genes are TRBV4-1 and TRBJ1-6; D is possibly TRBD1 (6 bases). V was shortened by 3 bases and J by 0 bases, with 15 bases between the two germline ends. The CDR3 loop spans 18 amino acids. Germline assignment: CDR1 MGHRA and CDR2 YSYEKL. DNA for the CDR3: TGCGCCAGCAGCCACGGTGAGGGACATCGCTCCTATAATTCACCCCTCCACTTT. This translates into CASSHGEGHRSYNSPLHF.

V usage is TRBV7-9 and J usage is TRBJ1-2, with D possibly being TRBD1 (6 bases). V was clipped by 6 bases and J by 6 bases, with 20 bases between them. The germline V gene encodes CDR1 SEHNR and CDR2 FQNEAQ (reference sequence). This CDR3 has 15 amino acids. CDR3 residues: CASRNPGDIRHGYTF. The CDR3 DNA reads as TGTGCCAGCAGGAATCCGGGGGACATCCGGCATGGCTACACCTTC.

This clonotype was recorded a few times. The chain couples TRBV9 to TRBJ2-6; TRBD1 matches at 9 bases. The V gene end was trimmed by 3 bases and the J gene end by 0 bases; junction bases not matched to a gene: 1. This CDR3 has 16 amino acids. The germline V gene encodes CDR1 SGDLS and CDR2 YYNGEE. The CDR3 DNA reads as TGTGCCAGCAGCGAGGGACAGGGCTCTGGGGCCAACGTCCTGACTTTC. This sequence encodes CASSEGQGSGANVLTF.

In its sample, this clonotype was seen a few times. CDR3 bases: TGCGCCAGCAGCTCGAACGGGGGCCCGAGTACTGAAGCTTTCTTT. Amino acid sequence: CASSSNGGPSTEAFF. J is TRBJ1-1 and V is TRBV5-1; maybe TRBD1 (6 bases). CDR1 is SGHRS, CDR2 YFSETQ, per germline. The CDR3 runs to 15 residues. Trimming pared 3 bases from V and 5 bases from J, leaving 17 bases between. Looking up the rest from reference TRBV5-1 and TRBJ1-1 gives the full variable domain: KAGVTQTPRYLIKTRGQQVTLSCSPISGHRSVSWYQQTPGQGLQFLFEYFSETQRNKGNFPGRFSGRQFSNSRSEMNVSTLELGDSALYLCASSSNGGPSTEAFFGQGTRLTVV.

This clonotype came up a few times. The chain joins TRBV10-2 to TRBJ2-7; possibly TRBD1 for D (5 bases). Trimming removed 11 bases from V and 5 bases from J, with 19 bases in between. The CDR3 spans 13 residues. The germline V gene has CDR1 WSHSY and CDR2 SAAADI. This CDR3 reads CASLQGYPNEQYF. CDR3 nucleotides: TGCGCCTCTCTGCAGGGCTACCCTAACGAGCAGTACTTC.